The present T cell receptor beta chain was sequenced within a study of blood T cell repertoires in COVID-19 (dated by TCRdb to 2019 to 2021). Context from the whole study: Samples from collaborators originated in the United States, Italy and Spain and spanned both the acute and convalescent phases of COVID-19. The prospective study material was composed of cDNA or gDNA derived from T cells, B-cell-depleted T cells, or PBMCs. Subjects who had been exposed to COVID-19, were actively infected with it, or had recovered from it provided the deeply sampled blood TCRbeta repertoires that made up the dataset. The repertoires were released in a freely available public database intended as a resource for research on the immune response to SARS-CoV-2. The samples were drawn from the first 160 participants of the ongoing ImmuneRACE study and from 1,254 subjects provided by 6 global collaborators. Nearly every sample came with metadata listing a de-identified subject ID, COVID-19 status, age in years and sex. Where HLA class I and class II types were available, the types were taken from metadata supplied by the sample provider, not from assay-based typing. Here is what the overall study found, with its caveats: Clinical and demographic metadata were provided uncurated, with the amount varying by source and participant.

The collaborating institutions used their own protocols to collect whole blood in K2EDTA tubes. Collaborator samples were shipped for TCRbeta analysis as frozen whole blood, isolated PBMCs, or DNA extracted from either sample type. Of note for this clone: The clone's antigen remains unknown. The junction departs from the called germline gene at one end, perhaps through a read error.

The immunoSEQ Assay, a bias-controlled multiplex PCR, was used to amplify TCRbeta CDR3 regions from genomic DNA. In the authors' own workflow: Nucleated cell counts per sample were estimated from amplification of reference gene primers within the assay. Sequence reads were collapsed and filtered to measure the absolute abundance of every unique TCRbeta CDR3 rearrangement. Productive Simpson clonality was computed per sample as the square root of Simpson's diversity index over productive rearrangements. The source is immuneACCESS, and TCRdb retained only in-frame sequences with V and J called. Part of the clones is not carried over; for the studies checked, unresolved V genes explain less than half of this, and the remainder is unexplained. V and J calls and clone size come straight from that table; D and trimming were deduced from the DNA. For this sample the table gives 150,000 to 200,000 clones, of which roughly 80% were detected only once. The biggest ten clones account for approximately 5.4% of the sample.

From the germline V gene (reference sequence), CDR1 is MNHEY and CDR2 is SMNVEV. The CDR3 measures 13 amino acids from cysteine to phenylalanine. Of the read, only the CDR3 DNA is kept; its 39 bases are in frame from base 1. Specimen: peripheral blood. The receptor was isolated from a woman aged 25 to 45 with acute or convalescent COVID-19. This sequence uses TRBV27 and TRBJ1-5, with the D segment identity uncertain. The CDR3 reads CASRFGSNQPQHF. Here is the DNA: TGTGCCAGCCGTTTCGGGAGCAATCAGCCCCAGCATTTT.